This T cell receptor beta chain emerged from a study of blood T cell repertoires in COVID-19. Across the study: Acute and convalescent COVID-19 samples came from the United States, Italy and Spain.

Trimming stripped 0 bases from V and 5 bases from J, with 11 bases between. Germline loops: CDR1 SGHRS, CDR2 YFSETQ. The CDR3 is made up of 14 amino acids. As originally analysed: Quantification of nucleated cells was approximated via reference gene primer amplification. Using immunoSEQ multiplex PCR, the repertoire was profiled, and TCRdb retains in-frame clones only, with some absent. Clone size and the V and J calls come from that table; the DNA yielded D and trimming. The repertoire holds a few hundred thousand clones, with 89% as singletons. This receptor was identified in a man in his forties with acute or convalescent COVID-19. The chain links TRBV5-1 to TRBJ1-2; D unclear. The specimen was peripheral blood. Written as DNA, the CDR3 is TGCGCCAGCAGCTTGGACTTTCCTGAGTATGGCTACACCTTC. Translated, it gives CASSLDFPEYGYTF.